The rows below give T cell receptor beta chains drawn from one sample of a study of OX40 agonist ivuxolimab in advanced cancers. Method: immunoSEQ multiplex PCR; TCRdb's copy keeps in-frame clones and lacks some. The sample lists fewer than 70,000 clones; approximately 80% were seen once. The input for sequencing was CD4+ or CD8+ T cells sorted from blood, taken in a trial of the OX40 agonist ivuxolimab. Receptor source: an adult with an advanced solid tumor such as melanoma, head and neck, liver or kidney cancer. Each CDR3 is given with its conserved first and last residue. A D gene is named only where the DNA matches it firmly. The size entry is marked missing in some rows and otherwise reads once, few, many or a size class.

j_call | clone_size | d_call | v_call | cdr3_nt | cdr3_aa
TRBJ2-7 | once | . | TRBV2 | TGTGCCAGCAGCCCCTACGAGCAGTACTTC | CASSPYEQYF
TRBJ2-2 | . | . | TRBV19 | TGTGCCAGGAGGGACCACACCGGGGAGCTGTTTTTT | CARRDHTGELFF
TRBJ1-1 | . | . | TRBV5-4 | TGTGCCAGCAGCTTTGGGGGTGAACGGGGGAACACTGAAGCTTTCTTT | CASSFGGERGNTEAFF
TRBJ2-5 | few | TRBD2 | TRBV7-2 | TGTGCCAGCAGCTTAGTTAGCGGGGGACAAGAGACCCAGTACTTC | CASSLVSGGQETQYF
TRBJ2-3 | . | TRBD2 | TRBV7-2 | TGTGCCAGCAGCTTAGGTTGGCGGGGGGGTCAAAATACGCAGTATTTT | CASSLGWRGGQNTQYF
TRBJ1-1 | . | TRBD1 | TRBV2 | TGTGCCAGCAGGGGTGGACAGGGCTCAAACACTGAAGCTTTCTTT | CASRGGQGSNTEAFF
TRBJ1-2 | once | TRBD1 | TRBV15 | TGTGCCACCAGCAGAGATGTGGGGACAGGTGGCTACACCTTC | CATSRDVGTGGYTF
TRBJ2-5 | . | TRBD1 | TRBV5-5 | TGTGCCAGCACCCTGGAGGGGACAGGGGCGGAGACCCAGTACTTC | CASTLEGTGAETQYF
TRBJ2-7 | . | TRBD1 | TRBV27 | TGTGCCAGCAGTCCCGGGACAGGAAACTCCTACGAGCAGTACTTC | CASSPGTGNSYEQYF
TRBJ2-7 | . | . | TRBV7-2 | TGTGCCAGCAGCTTGACGGGGAGCACCTACGAGCAGTACTTC | CASSLTGSTYEQYF
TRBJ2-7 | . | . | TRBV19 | TGTGCCAGTAGTATCCTCGGGACGGACGAGCAGTACTTC | CASSILGTDEQYF
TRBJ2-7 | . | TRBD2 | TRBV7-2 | TGTGCCAGCAGCCGTCGAGCGGGGGGGCGTAACGAGCAGTACTTC | CASSRRAGGRNEQYF
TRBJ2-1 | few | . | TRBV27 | TGTGCCAGCAGTCCACTCGCGACGACGCTACGTCCTTCCTACAATGAGCAGTTCTTC | CASSPLATTLRPSYNEQFF
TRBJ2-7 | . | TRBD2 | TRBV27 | TGTGCCAGCAGTTTTCTCCATAGCGGGAGGGCCTGGGAGCAGTACTTC | CASSFLHSGRAWEQYF
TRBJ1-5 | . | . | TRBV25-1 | TGTGCCAGCAGTGATGGAGGGTCATGGGCCCAGCATTTT | CASSDGGSWAQHF
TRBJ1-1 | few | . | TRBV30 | TGTGCCCGGCAGGGAATGAACACTGAAGCTTTCTTT | CARQGMNTEAFF
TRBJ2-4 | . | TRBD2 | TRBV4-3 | TGCGCCAGCAGCCAAGCCCCTAGCGGGGGTCCAGGGGGAAACATTCAGTACTTC | CASSQAPSGGPGGNIQYF
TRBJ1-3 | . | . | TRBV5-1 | TGCGCCAGCAGCTTGATACAGGGTGGAAACACCATATATTTT | CASSLIQGGNTIYF
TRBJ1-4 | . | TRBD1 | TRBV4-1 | TGCGCCAGCAGCCACGGGGACAGGGATGAAAAACTGTTTTTT | CASSHGDRDEKLFF
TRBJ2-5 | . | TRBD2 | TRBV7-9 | TGTGCCAGCAGCTTTGGCGGGACTAGCGTTTCGGAGACCCAGTACTTC | CASSFGGTSVSETQYF
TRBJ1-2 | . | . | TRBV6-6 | TGTGCCAGCAGTTACGGGGGTGGATTCGGCTACACCTTC | CASSYGGGFGYTF
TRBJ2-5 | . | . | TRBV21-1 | TGTGCCAGCAGCAAAGTCGGCGGGAGGGCAGGAGAAGAGACCCAGTACTTC | CASSKVGGRAGEETQYF
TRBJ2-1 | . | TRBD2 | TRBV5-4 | TGTGCCAGCAGCAGACCCGGGACTAGCGGGGGCAACAATGAGCAGTTCTTC | CASSRPGTSGGNNEQFF
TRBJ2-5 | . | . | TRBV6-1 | TGTGCCAGCAGTGAAGCGAGCGGGTTCGGGACCCAGTACTTC | CASSEASGFGTQYF
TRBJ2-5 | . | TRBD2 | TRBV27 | TGTGCCAGCAACTTAGCGGGAGCCGGGACCCAGTACTTC | CASNLAGAGTQYF
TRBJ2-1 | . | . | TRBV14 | TGTGCCAGCAGCCGCCTAAGCCTCAATGAGCAGTTCTTC | CASSRLSLNEQFF